This TCR beta chain comes out of a study of radiation and T cells in renal cell carcinoma (TCRdb year 2020). About the study as a whole: TCR beta sequencing covered 50 to 55 samples in total, comprising approximately 26 tumors and roughly 27 peripheral blood samples. The final blood draw was performed at 4 weeks after radiation, at the same time as nephrectomy. A total of 4,016,671 unique CDR3 nucleotide sequences, encoding roughly 3,000,000 unique CDR3 amino acid sequences, were found across all 50 or so samples. Broad study findings and their caveats: With a single-armed trial design, the study had no way to address how radiation dose or scheduling affects the TCR repertoire. Changes in the blood repertoire were not tracked past 4 weeks after treatment. In blood, the top tumor clonotypes increased between baseline and 2 weeks post-radiation and then shrank by 4 weeks, which suggests that tumor-resident clones expanded only transiently. No pretreatment tumor biopsies were available, so the baseline intratumoral presence of clonotypes could not be determined.

The label giving this sample's time point can be read as: blood 4 weeks post-SBRT, at nephrectomy. The treatment or condition label on this specimen signifies: 15 Gy SBRT to primary tumor, nephrectomy 4 weeks later. Samples came from a clinical trial, in which primary renal cell carcinomas received 15 Gy stereotactic body radiation therapy followed by nephrectomy 4 weeks later. Serial peripheral blood from radiation-treated patients was sampled at baseline, 2 weeks and 4 weeks after SBRT to track tumor-enriched clonotypes. Every patient had renal cell carcinoma of clear cell pathology. The QIAamp DNA Blood Mini Kit (Qiagen) was used to prepare genomic DNA for TCR sequencing. The analyses included just those samples that passed every quality control check. CDR1 and CDR2 are read off the germline V gene (reference sequence) as SEHNR and FQNEAQ. The trim is 5 bases for V and 11 bases for J, with a gap of 6 bases between the germline ends. The CDR3 holds 9 amino acids from the cysteine to the phenylalanine. Kept here is only the CDR3 DNA, which spans 27 bases and is read in frame from base 1.

As concerns this clone: Its antigen remains undetermined. Qualities for individual bases were not recorded, and no much larger clone is one base off.

TCR beta libraries were generated from genomic DNA with the immunoSEQ kit, following the manufacturer's recommendations. To prepare the libraries, a first multiplex PCR with proprietary primers was run, followed by a second PCR that added unique barcodes, and a bead cleanup was done after each round. Each sample batch included a kit-provided positive control reaction and a negative control reaction. The final libraries underwent checking on an Agilent 4200 TapeStation D1000 ScreenTape, volumetric pooling, and quantification by qPCR. Sequencing was performed on an Illumina NextSeq500 with a MidOutput 150-cycle cartridge, and 156 Read1 and 15 Index1 cycles were run with kit custom primers. The pooled library was loaded at approximately 0.97 pM with around 20% PhiX control spiked in. Per the original workflow: Vendor-processed data were analyzed in R, and a clonotype was defined as all T cells sharing the same CDR3 nucleotide sequence. For clone abundance analyses, frequencies were normalized to the 10,000 most abundant clones in each sample. Public T cell clones, which averaged fewer than five per sample, were excluded before analysis. Tumor-enriched and baseline blood-enriched clonotypes were defined by at least a 32-fold difference in abundance between compartments. A beta-binomial differential abundance model was used to identify clonotypes that were expanded or contracted between blood time points. The Baroni-Urbani and Buser coefficient was used to measure tumor-blood repertoire similarity, and groups were compared with two-tailed Wilcoxon tests in R. TCRdb holds this immuneACCESS table with in-frame rearrangements only. Some clones are missing; in checked studies, unresolved V genes explain under half, and the rest has no known cause. D and trimming come from the DNA, and the V and J calls and clone size come from that table. Across this sample there are about 170,000 clones, with 88% seen only once. The ten biggest clones cover approximately 11% of the sample.

Specimen: blood, collected from a patient whose treatment included radiotherapy and nephrectomy. Recombination joined TRBV7-9 with TRBJ1-2; no D gene is confidently identified. The origin of this receptor is a woman between 50 and 59 years old with renal cell carcinoma. The sequenced DNA: TGTGCCAGCAGCCCCCTTTACACCTTC. This codes for CASSPLYTF.